The rows below give T cell receptor beta chains drawn from one sample of a study of blood T cell repertoires in COVID-19. Using immunoSEQ multiplex PCR, the repertoire was profiled, and TCRdb retains in-frame clones only, with some absent. Among some 270,000 clones listed, around 86% were seen once. The sequenced sample consisted of peripheral blood. These TCRs come from a woman aged 55 to 70 who had recovered from COVID-19. Each CDR3 is given with its conserved first and last residue. A D gene is named only where the DNA matches it firmly. The size field is filled for only some rows; it gives once, few, many or a size class.

>14|-|TRBV6-5|TRBJ1-3|-
CASSPPQSGNTIYF
TGTGCCAGCAGTCCCCCCCAATCTGGAAACACCATATATTTT
>15|-|TRBV19|TRBJ1-5|-
CASSMVGGSVQPQHF
TGTGCCAGTAGTATGGTGGGGGGATCGGTTCAGCCCCAGCATTTT
>15|once|TRBV6-5|TRBJ1-1|TRBD1
CASSWDSDMNTEAFF
TGTGCCAGCAGTTGGGACAGCGATATGAACACTGAAGCTTTCTTT
>14|-|TRBV4-3|TRBJ2-5|-
CASSQDDRRETQYF
TGCGCCAGCAGCCAAGATGACAGACGGGAGACCCAGTACTTC
>17|-|TRBV19|TRBJ1-2|-
CASSLGYSTIAGYGYTF
TGTGCCAGTAGTCTCGGATACAGTACTATAGCGGGCTATGGCTACACCTTC
>18|-|TRBV5-1|TRBJ2-2|TRBD1
CASSLATWDRMNTGELFF
TGCGCCAGCAGCTTGGCCACATGGGACAGGATGAACACCGGGGAGCTGTTTTTT
>15|-|TRBV7-8|TRBJ2-1|-
CASSLFLALMNEQFF
TGTGCCAGCAGCTTATTCCTAGCGCTTATGAATGAGCAGTTCTTC
>14|-|TRBV3-1/TRBV3-2|TRBJ1-1|TRBD1
CASSPWDREAEAFF
TGTGCCAGCAGCCCCTGGGACAGGGAGGCTGAAGCTTTCTTT
>16|few|TRBV3-1/TRBV3-2|TRBJ1-3|TRBD1
CASSHDRGLSGNTIYF
TGTGCCAGCAGCCACGACAGGGGCCTCTCTGGAAACACCATATATTTT
>15|-|TRBV28|TRBJ1-1|-
CASTTGSFGNTEAFF
TGTGCCAGCACCACGGGATCCTTCGGGAACACTGAAGCTTTCTTT
>16|-|TRBV18|TRBJ1-5|TRBD1
CASSPSQGDFNQPQHF
TGTGCCAGCTCGCCCTCACAGGGGGACTTCAATCAGCCCCAGCATTTT
>14|few|TRBV3-1/TRBV3-2|TRBJ2-5|TRBD1
CASSHGTGQETQYF
TGTGCCAGCAGCCACGGGACAGGCCAAGAGACCCAGTACTTC
>18|-|TRBV5-1|TRBJ2-3|TRBD1
CASSLVGTGGWRTDTQYF
TGCGCCAGCAGCTTGGTGGGGACAGGGGGATGGAGGACAGATACGCAGTATTTT
>13|-|TRBV3-1/TRBV3-2|TRBJ2-7|-
CASSQGAEYEQYF
TGTGCCAGCAGCCAAGGTGCGGAGTACGAGCAGTACTTC
>15|few|TRBV11-2|TRBJ2-7|TRBD1
CASSLGGQSSYEQYF
TGTGCCAGCAGCTTAGGGGGACAGAGCTCCTACGAGCAGTACTTC
>19|-|TRBV23-1|TRBJ2-5|TRBD2
CASRTRTSGGWFLGETQYF
TGCGCCAGCCGTACTAGGACTAGCGGGGGGTGGTTTCTGGGAGAGACCCAGTACTTC
>18|-|TRBV10-1|TRBJ1-5|-
CASSKFFIRLTAPGPQHF
TGCGCCAGCAGTAAGTTCTTTATCCGATTGACCGCCCCAGGGCCCCAGCATTTT
>16|-|TRBV7-6|TRBJ1-2|-
CASSLRGATGNYGYTF
TGTGCCAGCAGCTTACGGGGGGCTACTGGAAACTATGGCTACACCTTC
>16|many|TRBV7-2|TRBJ2-7|TRBD2
CASSLATSGGGYEQYF
TGTGCCAGCAGCTTAGCGACTAGCGGGGGGGGATACGAGCAGTACTTC
>13|few|TRBV15|TRBJ2-1|-
CATSQGNYNEQFF
TGTGCCACCAGCCAGGGGAACTACAATGAGCAGTTCTTC
>15|-|TRBV4-3|TRBJ1-2|TRBD1
CASSQDRGMAYGYTF
TGCGCCAGCAGCCAGGACAGGGGTATGGCCTATGGCTACACCTTC
>14|-|TRBV19|TRBJ2-7|-
CASSEEVPPYEQYF
TGTGCCAGTAGTGAGGAGGTTCCCCCCTACGAGCAGTACTTC
>16|few|TRBV9|TRBJ1-2|TRBD1
CASSARDRAVNYGYTF
TGTGCCAGCAGCGCCCGGGACAGGGCAGTTAACTATGGCTACACCTTC
>15|-|TRBV15|TRBJ2-7|-
CATSREGSGRGEQYF
TGTGCCACCAGCAGAGAGGGTTCCGGAAGGGGCGAGCAGTACTTC
>14|-|TRBV2|TRBJ1-4|TRBD1
CASTRTGRAEKLFF
TGTGCCAGCACCCGGACAGGGAGGGCAGAAAAACTGTTTTTT
>14|once|TRBV4-1|TRBJ2-1|-
CASSPLSRNNEQFF
TGCGCCAGCAGCCCCCTATCTAGGAACAATGAGCAGTTCTTC
>15|-|TRBV6-5|TRBJ1-2|-
CASSYSDIQGYGYTF
TGTGCCAGCAGTTACTCTGACATACAGGGCTATGGCTACACCTTC
>19|-|TRBV7-2|TRBJ2-7|TRBD2
CASSYKTRGTAGGAYEQYF
TGTGCCAGCAGCTACAAGACACGAGGGACAGCGGGGGGGGCATACGAGCAGTACTTC
>14|-|TRBV5-5|TRBJ1-1|-
CASSLQGRNTEAFF
TGTGCCAGCAGCCTGCAGGGTCGGAACACTGAAGCTTTCTTT
>12|-|TRBV2|TRBJ2-1|-
CASTIGGNEQFF
TGTGCCAGCACCATCGGAGGGAATGAGCAGTTCTTC
>15|-|TRBV29-1|TRBJ1-1|-
CSVEDPPGGGTEAFF
TGCAGCGTTGAAGACCCCCCGGGAGGGGGAACTGAAGCTTTCTTT
>14|once|TRBV6-5|TRBJ2-2|-
CASSYQRDFGELFF
TGTGCCAGCAGTTACCAACGCGATTTCGGGGAGCTGTTTTTT
>13|-|TRBV19|TRBJ2-7|-
CASSRSGSYEQYF
TGTGCCAGTAGTCGCAGCGGATCCTACGAGCAGTACTTC
>14|-|TRBV27|TRBJ2-7|-
CASSLGGAPYEQYF
TGTGCCAGCAGTTTAGGAGGGGCCCCCTACGAGCAGTACTTC
>17|-|TRBV11-2|TRBJ2-1|-
CASSLDRGSSSYNEQFF
TGTGCCAGCAGCTTAGATCGTGGGAGTTCCTCCTACAATGAGCAGTTCTTC
>13|-|TRBV11-3|TRBJ2-7|-
CASSFVTVSEQYF
TGTGCCAGCAGCTTTGTTACAGTTTCCGAGCAGTACTTC
>13|-|TRBV11-2|TRBJ1-6|-
CASSLQGYSPLHF
TGTGCCAGCAGCTTACAGGGTTATTCACCCCTCCACTTT
>14|-|TRBV18|TRBJ1-1|-
CASSSRDTRTEAFF
TGTGCCAGCTCATCTAGGGACACTCGCACTGAAGCTTTCTTT
>16|-|TRBV4-2|TRBJ2-5|TRBD1
CASSQDMGQQKETQYF
TGTGCCAGCAGCCAAGATATGGGACAGCAAAAAGAGACCCAGTACTTC
>16|-|TRBV7-2|TRBJ1-4|TRBD1
CASSRTGSWTNEKLFF
TGTGCCAGCAGCAGGACAGGGAGTTGGACTAATGAAAAACTGTTTTTT
>14|-|TRBV4-1|TRBJ2-1|-
CASSRNTGYNEQFF
TGCGCCAGCAGCCGAAATACAGGATACAATGAGCAGTTCTTC
>15|-|TRBV5-6|TRBJ2-7|TRBD2
CASSGLGAGSREQYF
TGTGCCAGCAGCGGCCTCGGAGCGGGGAGCCGCGAGCAGTACTTC
>14|-|TRBV29-1|TRBJ1-2|TRBD1
CSAQTGGNSDGYTF
TGCAGCGCCCAGACAGGGGGCAATTCAGATGGCTACACCTTC
>13|-|TRBV7-2|TRBJ2-3|-
CASSTDRSVTQYF
TGTGCCAGCAGCACAGACCGGTCTGTGACGCAGTATTTT
>13|-|TRBV19|TRBJ1-6|-
CASSIGGNSPLHF
TGTGCCAGTAGTATAGGAGGGAATTCACCCCTCCACTTT
>16|-|TRBV5-1|TRBJ2-4|TRBD1
CASSLTGGEPGDIQYF
TGCGCCAGCAGCTTGACAGGGGGTGAGCCCGGGGACATTCAGTACTTC